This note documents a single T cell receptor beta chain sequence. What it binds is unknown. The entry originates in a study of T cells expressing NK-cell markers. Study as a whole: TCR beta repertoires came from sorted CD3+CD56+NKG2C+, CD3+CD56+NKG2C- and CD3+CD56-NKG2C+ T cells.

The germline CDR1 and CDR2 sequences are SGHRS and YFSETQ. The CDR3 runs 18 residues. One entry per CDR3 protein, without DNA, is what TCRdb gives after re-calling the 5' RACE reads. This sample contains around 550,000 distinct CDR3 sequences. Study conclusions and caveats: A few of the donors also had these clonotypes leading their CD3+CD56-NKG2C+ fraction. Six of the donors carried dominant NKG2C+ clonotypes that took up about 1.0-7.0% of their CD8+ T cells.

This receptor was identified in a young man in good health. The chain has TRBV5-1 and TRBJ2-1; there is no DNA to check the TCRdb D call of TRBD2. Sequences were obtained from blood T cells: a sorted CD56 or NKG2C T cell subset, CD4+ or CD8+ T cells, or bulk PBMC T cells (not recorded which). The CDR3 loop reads CASSLDASGRAIGNEQFF.